The 20 T cell receptor beta chains below were found in one sample sequenced in a study of blood T cell repertoires in COVID-19. Repertoires were generated with immunoSEQ multiplex PCR, while TCRdb's copy carries only in-frame clones and drops some. The repertoire holds some 250,000 clones, with approximately 86% as singletons. The specimen sequenced was peripheral blood. The receptor set was obtained from a woman aged 18 to 35 with acute or convalescent COVID-19.

The CDR3 loop reads CASSRTGDNGYTF. The DNA of the CDR3 is TGCGCCAGCAGCCGGACAGGGGATAATGGCTACACCTTC. This chain links TRBV5-1 with TRBJ1-2, with 9 bases identical to TRBD1. Germline CDR1 and CDR2: SGHRS and YFSETQ. V lost 4 bases to trimming and J lost 6 bases; unmatched junction nucleotides: 4. The CDR3 is 13 amino acids.

V usage is TRBV5-1 and J usage is TRBJ2-1, with 9 bases matching TRBD2. CDR3 length: 17 amino acids. Germline loops: CDR1 SGHRS, CDR2 YFSETQ. V lost 2 bases and J lost 7; bases outside the gene matches: 13. CDR3 sequence (DNA): TGCGCCAGCAGCTTATCCCCGGCGGGAGGGCCTGTGAATGAGCAGTTCTTC. Protein sequence: CASSLSPAGGPVNEQFF.

This clone was observed a single time. This chain links TRBV28 with TRBJ2-5; 9 bases agree with TRBD2. This CDR3 has 15 residues. Trimming at V came to 0 bases and at J to 1 base, leaving 0 bases not matched to a gene. Germline values: CDR1 MDHEN, CDR2 SYDVKM. The CDR3 loop is CASSLWREGQETQYF. In nucleotides, the CDR3 is TGTGCCAGCAGTTTATGGCGGGAGGGCCAAGAGACCCAGTACTTC. The full variable domain, with the rest looked up from reference TRBV28 and TRBJ2-5, is DVKVTQSSRYLVKRTGEKVFLECVQDMDHENMFWYRQDPGLGLRLIYFSYDVKMKEKGDIPEGYSVSREKKERFSLILESASTNQTSMYLCASSLWREGQETQYFGPGTRLLVL.

This sequence joins TRBV18 and TRBJ2-7, with TRBD2 matching over 11 bases. This CDR3 is built from 15 residues. V lost 2 bases, J lost 2 bases, and 2 bases stayed unmatched. Germline V gene data show CDR1 as KGHSH and CDR2 as LQKENI. The CDR3: CASSPTTSGTYEQYF. The CDR3 region has the DNA TGTGCCAGCTCACCAACGACTAGCGGGACCTACGAGCAGTACTTC.

In its sample, this clone was seen a few times. This chain joins TRBV19 and TRBJ1-2; possibly TRBD1 for D (5 bases). The germline gives CDR1 LNHDA, CDR2 SQIVND (reference sequence). The CDR3 is made up of 13 amino acids. The V and J ends lost 7 bases and 4 bases respectively, with 13 bases between them. This CDR3 reads CASTIGTPYGYTF. In DNA form, the CDR3 reads TGTGCCAGTACCATCGGGACTCCCTATGGCTACACCTTC. Based on the CDR3 plus reference TRBV19 and TRBJ1-2, the full variable domain is DGGITQSPKYLFRKEGQNVTLSCEQNLNHDAMYWYRQDPGQGLRLIYYSQIVNDFQKGDIAEGYSVSREKKESFPLTVTSAQKNPTAFYLCASTIGTPYGYTFGSGTRLTVV.

The chain has TRBV6-2 or TRBV6-3 and TRBJ2-7; D call uncertain. Germline assignment: CDR1 MNHEY and CDR2 SVGEGT. Trimming cost V 1 base and J 0 bases, with 7 bases left between them. The length of the CDR3 is 14 residues. DNA for the CDR3: TGTGCCAGCAGTTACTTCTCTAGCTCCTACGAGCAGTACTTC. This codes for CASSYFSSSYEQYF.

This clone was picked up a small number of times. The chain is built from TRBV29-1 and TRBJ2-1, with TRBD1 matching over 8 bases. Germline CDR1 is SQVTM and CDR2 is ANQGSEA. J was trimmed by 4 bases and V by 7 bases; bases with no gene match: 3. The CDR3 spans 12 residues. The CDR3 DNA is TGCAGCGGAGACAGGGGATACAATGAGCAGTTCTTC. Its translation is CSGDRGYNEQFF.

V and J are TRBV18 and TRBJ2-2, with TRBD2 matching 8 bases. This CDR3 has 16 residues. Germline V gene lookup returns CDR1 KGHSH and CDR2 LQKENI. V was clipped by 0 bases and J by 6 bases; unmatched bases: 6. The CDR3 protein is CASSPPPGGAAGELFF. The DNA of the CDR3 is TGTGCCAGCTCACCACCGCCGGGAGGGGCGGCCGGGGAGCTGTTTTTT.

J is TRBJ1-5 and V is TRBV7-2; 7 bases agree with TRBD1. V trimming: 1 base; J trimming: 1 base; junction bases outside the gene matches: 4. The CDR3 is 16 amino acids. The germline V gene encodes CDR1 SGHTA and CDR2 FQGNSA. CDR3 protein: CASSLGGQKSNQPQHF. CDR3 nucleotide sequence: TGTGCCAGCAGCTTAGGGGGACAGAAAAGCAATCAGCCCCAGCATTTT.

The chain joins TRBV29-1 to TRBJ1-3; D may be TRBD1 (5 bases). The CDR3 is 14 amino acids. The germline V gene encodes CDR1 SQVTM and CDR2 ANQGSEA. Trimming pared 3 bases from V and 4 bases from J, leaving 13 bases between. The CDR3 DNA follows: TGCAGCGTTGAGAATAGGGGCAGCGGAAACACCATATATTTT. Translation gives CSVENRGSGNTIYF.

The rearrangement links TRBV3-1 (or the pseudogene TRBV3-2) to TRBJ1-2; 9 nucleotides agree with TRBD1. This CDR3 contains 14 residues. Trimming took 1 base from V and 6 from J; bases not matched to a gene: 3. CDR1 and CDR2 (germline): LGHDT, YNNKEL (reference sequence). DNA of the CDR3: TGTGCCAGCAGCCAAGCCACAGGGGGCGATGGCTACACCTTC. Translated: CASSQATGGDGYTF.

This sequence joins TRBV4-3 and TRBJ1-2; D uncertain. Looked up from germline, CDR1 is LGHNA and CDR2 is YSLEER. The CDR3 has 16 residues. The ends were cut back, 0 bases at V and 4 bases at J, with 15 bases in the middle. In DNA, the CDR3 is TGCGCCAGCAGCCAAGATGTTGCGGGGTACGGCTATGGCTACACCTTC. This gives the protein CASSQDVAGYGYGYTF.

The V call is TRBV5-1, the J call TRBJ2-1, with TRBD2 matching 11 bases. Germline V gene sequence: CDR1 SGHRS, CDR2 YFSETQ. Trimming cost V 4 bases and J 5 bases; bases outside gene matches: 2. The CDR3 covers 14 residues. CDR3 protein: CASSPGLADNEQFF. The CDR3, as DNA: TGCGCCAGCAGCCCGGGACTAGCGGACAATGAGCAGTTCTTC.

This chain links TRBV27 with TRBJ2-7; a weak D match, TRBD2 (5 bases). V was cut by 2 bases and J by 0 bases, with 5 bases left in between. Germline V gene sequence: CDR1 MNHEY, CDR2 SMNVEV (reference sequence). CDR3 length equals 13 residues. CDR3 in DNA: TGTGCCAGCAGTTTAGACTACTCCTACGAGCAGTACTTC. Its translation: CASSLDYSYEQYF.

The chain links TRBV5-4 to TRBJ2-7, with TRBD2 matching over 8 bases. The CDR3 has 16 residues. J lost 12 bases, V lost 0 bases, and 17 bases had no gene match. Germline CDR1 and CDR2: SGHNT and YYREEE (reference sequence). This CDR3 is CASSLGLSGGSTERYF. The CDR3 nucleotides read TGTGCCAGCAGCTTGGGTCTCAGCGGGGGATCGACTGAACGGTACTTC.

The V and J genes are TRBV3-1 (or the pseudogene TRBV3-2) and TRBJ2-1; TRBD1 matches at 7 bases. Trimming took 2 bases from V and 2 from J; bases not matched to a gene: 18. Per germline, CDR1 LGHDT and CDR2 YNNKEL (reference sequence). There are 20 residues in the CDR3. CDR3 DNA: TGTGCCAGCAGCCAAACTTTGGATCGGCTCGGGACAGATCCCTACAATGAGCAGTTCTTC. It encodes CASSQTLDRLGTDPYNEQFF.

This chain links TRBV14 with TRBJ2-7; the D gene is possibly TRBD2 (5 bases). V lost 4 bases to trimming and J lost 3 bases, with 10 bases between them. Germline values: CDR1 SGHDN, CDR2 FVKESK. CDR3 length equals 13 residues. In nucleotides, the CDR3 is TGTGCCAGCAGCCCGGGAACCCTCTACGAGCAGTACTTC. It specifies CASSPGTLYEQYF.

The J gene is TRBJ2-3, the V gene TRBV7-8, with D tentatively TRBD2 (5 bases). V was shortened by 4 bases and J by 5 bases, with 13 bases between the two germline ends. Germline CDR1 reads SGHVS; CDR2 reads FQNEAQ. This CDR3 spans 14 amino acids. In nucleotides, the CDR3 is TGTGCCAGCAGCTCAAGACCACTAGGAGATACGCAGTATTTT. Amino acids: CASSSRPLGDTQYF.

This clone was detected only a few times. This rearrangement joins TRBV20-1 to TRBJ2-4, with D perhaps TRBD2 (5 bases). The CDR3 extends over 11 amino acids. V shed 3 bases and J shed 8 bases, with 8 bases lying between them. Germline V gene lookup returns CDR1 DFQATT and CDR2 SNEGSKA (reference sequence). The CDR3 region has the DNA TGCAGTGCTAGGCGGGTAGACATTCAGTACTTC. This codes for CSARRVDIQYF.

This chain's CDR3 is CASSQISTWTDYNYGYTF. The CDR3 bases are TGTGCCAGCAGCCAGATATCGACTTGGACAGATTACAACTATGGCTACACCTTC. The V gene is TRBV14, the J gene TRBJ1-2; TRBD1 might be the D (6 bases). Germline CDR1 reads SGHDN; CDR2 reads FVKESK. V lost 3 bases, J lost 2 bases, and 22 bases lay in between. The CDR3 is 18 residues long. Based on the CDR3 plus reference TRBV14 and TRBJ1-2, the full variable domain is EAGVTQFPSHSVIEKGQTVTLRCDPISGHDNLYWYRRVMGKEIKFLLHFVKESKQDESGMPNNRFLAERTGGTYSTLKVQPAELEDSGVYFCASSQISTWTDYNYGYTFGSGTRLTVV.